The 17 T cell receptor beta chains reported below all come from one sample, sequenced in a study of shared clonotypes between healthy human individuals. The protocol was immunoSEQ multiplex PCR, while the TCRdb copy is restricted to in-frame clones and leaves out a portion. This sample has about a million clones, with around 76% found just once. Sequenced input: memory CD4+ T cells sorted from blood. Stated subset: CD45RA-negative fraction. All receptors come from a man in his late teens or twenties in good health.

This clone has just a few counts. The gene calls are TRBV4-1 and TRBJ2-5; 7 nucleotides align to TRBD1. The CDR3 covers 14 residues. V was clipped by 4 bases and J by 2 bases; unmatched bases: 4. CDR1 and CDR2 from the germline V gene are MGHRA and YSYEKL. The CDR3 nucleotides are TGCGCCAGCAGCCGGGTACAGGGGCAAGAGACCCAGTACTTC. This translates into CASSRVQGQETQYF.

Of note for this clone: A junction boundary mismatches the germline segment, possibly from a read error. Different DNA sequences within this sample yield the same CDR3. The rearrangement links TRBV9 to TRBJ2-3, with a possible D match to TRBD2 (5 bases). The CDR3 is 14 amino acids. Germline CDR1 and CDR2: SGDLS and YYNGEE. CDR3 nucleotide sequence: TGTGCCAGCAGCGTAGCCGCTAGCAGAGATACGCAGTATTTT. Its protein is CASSVAASRDTQYF.

The genes are TRBV5-1 and TRBJ2-3; 7 bases match TRBD1. The CDR3 length is 17 residues. Trimming cost V 0 bases and J 2 bases; bases outside gene matches: 9. CDR1 and CDR2 (germline): SGHRS, YFSETQ. The CDR3 DNA follows: TGCGCCAGCAGCTTGGCGGGTTTGACAGGGATCACAGATACGCAGTATTTT. It yields the protein CASSLAGLTGITDTQYF.

The chain links TRBV11-1 to TRBJ2-7; D perhaps matches TRBD1 (6 bases). V was trimmed by 6 bases and J by 2 bases, leaving 17 bases between them. CDR1 is SGHAT and CDR2 is FQDESV in the germline V gene (reference sequence). The CDR3 totals 15 residues. CDR3 DNA sequence: TGTGCCAGCAGTTCAAGTTGGACAGCAACCTACGAGCAGTACTTC. This encodes CASSSSWTATYEQYF.

Here the CDR3 reads CASSLDGVGANVLTF. The CDR3 DNA reads TGTGCCAGCAGCTTGGATGGGGTTGGGGCCAACGTCCTGACTTTC. J is TRBJ2-6 and V is TRBV5-4; no firm D call. The CDR3 totals 15 residues. V gave up 0 bases and J gave up 3 bases, with 7 bases separating them. The germline V gene encodes CDR1 SGHNT and CDR2 YYREEE (reference sequence).

The chain is built from TRBV2 and TRBJ1-5; D remains ambiguous. The CDR3 loop spans 14 amino acids. Germline assignment: CDR1 SNHLY and CDR2 FYNNEI. With 1 base removed from V and 9 bases from J, the gap between germline ends came to 13 bases. CDR3 in DNA: TGTGCCAGCAGTGAAGGGATCCCCAATGGGCCCCAGCATTTT. It codes for CASSEGIPNGPQHF.

In DNA form, the CDR3 reads TGTGCCAGCAGCCTCCGGGACAGGGAGAACTATGGCTACACCTTC. Its protein is CASSLRDRENYGYTF. The chain links TRBV5-4 to TRBJ1-2, with 9 bases aligning to TRBD1. The ends lost 4 bases at V and 2 bases at J; junction bases unmatched: 6. This CDR3 has 15 residues. From germline, CDR1 is SGHNT and CDR2 YYREEE (reference sequence).

The chain is built from TRBV11-2 and TRBJ2-5, with 9 bases identical to TRBD2. After removal of 5 bases from V and 5 bases from J, the junction contained 6 bases not matched to a gene. This CDR3 contains 14 residues. Looked up from germline, CDR1 is SGHAT and CDR2 is FQNNGV. CDR3 DNA: TGTGCCAGCAGCGCCGGACTAGCGCGGGAGACCCAGTACTTC. Its translation is CASSAGLARETQYF.

This clone came up a few times. This chain uses TRBV2 with TRBJ2-1; D is unresolved. The CDR3 has 14 amino acids. Germline loops: CDR1 SNHLY, CDR2 FYNNEI. Trimming shortened V by 1 base and J by 7 bases, and 11 bases separated the two germline ends. This chain's CDR3 is CASSEVESLNEQFF. The CDR3 coding sequence is TGTGCCAGCAGTGAAGTAGAAAGCCTTAATGAGCAGTTCTTC.

A remark on this clone: The same CDR3 arises from other DNA sequences in this sample as well. The chain uses TRBV7-2 and TRBJ2-5; 10 bases map to TRBD1. The CDR3 totals 14 residues. Germline-derived CDR1 and CDR2 are SGHTA and FQGNSA. The trim removed 3 bases at V and 4 bases at J, leaving 2 bases unmatched. CDR3 sequence reads: CASSLTGGRETQYF. DNA of the CDR3: TGTGCCAGCAGCTTGACAGGGGGCAGAGAGACCCAGTACTTC. Together with reference TRBV7-2 and TRBJ2-5, the CDR3 gives the full variable domain: GAGVSQSPSNKVTEKGKDVELRCDPISGHTALYWYRQSLGQGLEFLIYFQGNSAPDKSGLPSDRFSAERTGGSVSTLTIQRTQQEDSAVYLCASSLTGGRETQYFGPGTRLLVL.

This rearrangement joins TRBV9 to TRBJ2-5; TRBD2 matches at 12 bases. Germline CDR1 and CDR2: SGDLS and YYNGEE. The CDR3 consists of 19 residues. The V segment lost 4 bases and the J segment 0 bases; nucleotides outside the gene matches: 13. This chain's CDR3 is CASSPGTLAGGWYQETQYF. The CDR3 coding sequence is TGTGCCAGCAGCCCGGGCACCCTAGCGGGAGGGTGGTACCAAGAGACCCAGTACTTC.

The V gene is TRBV6-5, the J gene TRBJ1-2; D is perhaps TRBD1 (5 bases). The CDR3 is made up of 15 amino acids. The V and J ends lost 0 bases and 5 bases respectively, with 13 bases between them. Germline V gene lookup returns CDR1 MNHEY and CDR2 SVGAGI. CDR3 in amino acids: CASSYSGTTGYGYTF. The CDR3 nucleotides are TGTGCCAGCAGTTACTCGGGGACCACGGGTTATGGCTACACCTTC.

The chain recombines TRBV5-1 with TRBJ1-4; the D gene is possibly TRBD1 (5 bases). Trimming pared 0 bases from V and 5 bases from J, leaving 11 bases between. The CDR3 contains 15 residues. The germline CDR1 and CDR2 sequences are SGHRS and YFSETQ. DNA of the CDR3: TGCGCCAGCAGCTTGGGAGGGACGGGGAATGAAAAACTGTTTTTT. It encodes CASSLGGTGNEKLFF.

This sequence joins TRBV2 and TRBJ2-7; D uncertain. CDR3 length: 13 amino acids. The germline gives CDR1 SNHLY, CDR2 FYNNEI. Trimming cost V 4 bases and J 2 bases, with 9 bases left between them. This CDR3 reads CASSGVLPYEQYF. The CDR3, as DNA: TGTGCCAGCAGTGGAGTGCTACCCTACGAGCAGTACTTC.

CDR3 amino acids: CASSERQRWATSETQYF. CDR3 bases: TGTGCCAGCAGTGAACGTCAACGGTGGGCTACCTCCGAGACCCAGTACTTC. The chain couples TRBV25-1 to TRBJ2-5, with unresolved D. The CDR3 sequence is 17 residues long. The V end was cut by 2 bases, the J end by 5 bases, with 21 bases between. Per germline, CDR1 MGHDK and CDR2 SYGVNS.

The genes are TRBV11-3 and TRBJ2-2; 7 positions agree with TRBD1. The V and J ends lost 5 bases and 5 bases, in that order; junction bases with no gene match: 8. The CDR3 consists of 15 residues. CDR1 is SGHNT and CDR2 is YENEEA in the germline V gene. CDR3: CASSQGQRGTGELFF. CDR3 DNA sequence: TGTGCCAGCAGCCAGGGACAGAGGGGGACCGGGGAGCTGTTTTTT. The complete variable domain, with remaining parts taken from reference TRBV11-3 and TRBJ2-2, reads EAGVVQSPRYKIIEKKQPVAFWCNPISGHNTLYWYLQNLGQGPELLIRYENEEAVDDSQLPKDRFSAERLKGVDSTLKIQPAELGDSAVYLCASSQGQRGTGELFFGEGSRLTVL.

A word on this clone: One end of the junction does not line up with germline, which may come from a read error. The chain recombines TRBV28 with TRBJ2-6; a weak D match, TRBD1 (6 bases). Per the germline V gene, CDR1 is MDHEN and CDR2 is SYDVKM. The CDR3 loop spans 14 amino acids. The DNA for the CDR3 is TGTGCCGGCAGGGGCAGCTCTGGGGCCAACGTCCTGACTTTC. Protein product: CAGRGSSGANVLTF. The full variable domain, completed using reference TRBV28 and TRBJ2-6, is DVKVTQSSRYLVKRTGEKVFLECVQDMDHENMFWYRQDPGLGLRLIYFSYDVKMKEKGDIPEGYSVSREKKERFSLILESASTNQTSMYLCAGRGSSGANVLTFGAGSRLTVL.